This T cell receptor (beta chain) was identified during a study of T cell changes during pregnancy in multiple sclerosis. The repertoire was sequenced with immunoSEQ multiplex PCR; TCRdb's copy has only in-frame clones and lacks some. The sample contains approximately 40,000 clones, roughly 90% of which appear only once. Trimming removed 0 bases from V and 5 bases from J, with 10 bases in between. Germline V lookup: CDR1 KGHSH, CDR2 LQKENI. The CDR3 runs to 15 residues. The clonotype comes from a female donor with multiple sclerosis, enrolled in a pregnancy study. This sample comprised CD8+ T cells from peripheral blood mononuclear cells, obtained in the third trimester of pregnancy. This rearrangement joins TRBV18 to TRBJ1-4; weak D call: TRBD1 (5 bases). The CDR3, as DNA: TGTGCCAGCTCACCACCGGGGCAGACGAATGAAAAACTGTTTTTT. Protein sequence: CASSPPGQTNEKLFF.